Each of the 3 T cell receptor beta chains below was sequenced from the same sample in a study of blood T cells in healthy people across ages. Alongside a J-beta primer mix, a sample-barcoded 5' primer served in a second PCR lasting about 7 to 11 cycles. TCRdb reprocessed the 5' RACE reads with MiXCR, giving one entry per CDR3 protein. The sample lists about 570,000 distinct CDR3 sequences, roughly a quarter occurring once. This sample also belongs to another study, concerning T cells of mothers and their children.

Sequenced material: blood. These receptors all come from a boy between 2 and 10 years old in good health.

This clonotype appeared many times. This chain uses TRBV2 with TRBJ1-3; possible D gene TRBD1, 6 bases. There are 13 residues in the CDR3. CDR1 SNHLY and CDR2 FYNNEI come from the germline V gene. V lost 5 bases, J lost 6 bases, and 11 bases lay in between. The CDR3 DNA is TGTGCCAGCAGTAAGGACAGCCAAAACACCATATATTTT. Its translation is CASSKDSQNTIYF.

This clonotype has only a few counts. The chain couples TRBV20-1 to TRBJ2-5; D gene unclear. The CDR3 is 12 residues long. Germline CDR1 is DFQATT and CDR2 is SNEGSKA (reference sequence). Trimming cost V 6 bases and J 4 bases, with 12 bases left between them. CDR3 loop: CSAPRLGETQYF. In DNA, the CDR3 is TGCAGTGCCCCTCGCCTAGGAGAGACCCAGTACTTC.

The chain couples TRBV29-1 to TRBJ2-5, with a tentative D call TRBD1 (5 bases). The end of the DNA is better explained by TRBJ2-1, so the J call may be wrong. CDR3 length: 11 residues. Germline values: CDR1 SQVTM, CDR2 ANQGSEA. This chain's CDR3 is CSVGVGDEQFF. CDR3 nucleotides: TGCAGCGTTGGGGTAGGGGATGAGCAGTTCTTC.